Presented here are 18 T cell receptor beta chains from one specimen sequenced in a study of cytomegalovirus exposure and HLA in healthy donors (dated by TCRdb to about 2017). Library preparation was by the immunoSEQ multiplex PCR assay. For the multiplex PCR, a mixture combining 60 forward primers for TCR Vbeta segments and 13 reverse primers for TCR Jbeta segments was used. TCRdb limited this immuneACCESS table to in-frame rearrangements with V and J called. A share of clones is missing; checked studies link under half to unresolved V genes, and the rest is unexplained. Across this sample there are around 190,000 clones, with approximately 84% seen only once. Of the sample, 2.9% falls within the top ten clones. Sequenced: PBMCs. The source is a female donor in good health and CMV-seronegative.

The chain couples TRBV4-3 to TRBJ1-2, with 12 bases identical to TRBD1. Trimming at V came to 6 bases and at J to 8 bases, leaving 10 bases not matched to a gene. The CDR3 runs 15 residues. Germline V gene sequence: CDR1 LGHNA, CDR2 YSLEER. CDR3 DNA sequence: TGCGCCAGCAGTGCCGGGACAGGGGGCTTAGGAGGCTACACCTTC. This sequence encodes CASSAGTGGLGGYTF.

The chain joins TRBV7-8 to TRBJ2-1; TRBD2 aligns across 9 bases. CDR1 is SGHVS and CDR2 is FQNEAQ in the germline V gene. V was clipped by 1 base and J by 2 bases; unmatched bases: 3. This CDR3 spans 16 amino acids. CDR3 nucleotide sequence: TGTGCCAGCAGCTTAGTACCTAGCGGGGCCTACAATGAGCAGTTCTTC. Protein: CASSLVPSGAYNEQFF. Supplemented by reference TRBV7-8 and TRBJ2-1, the full variable domain reads GAGVSQSPRYKVAKRGQDVALRCDPISGHVSLFWYQQALGQGPEFLTYFQNEAQLDKSGLPSDRFFAERPEGSVSTLKIQRTQQEDSAVYLCASSLVPSGAYNEQFFGPGTRLTVL.

The chain links TRBV5-1 to TRBJ2-1; a weak D match, TRBD1 (5 bases). Per the germline V gene, CDR1 is SGHRS and CDR2 is YFSETQ. Deletions cut 2 bases from V and 6 bases from J, with 9 bases between. The CDR3 spans 13 residues. The CDR3 DNA follows: TGCGCCAGCAGCTTCCCCCAGGGCAATGAGCAGTTCTTC. Its protein is CASSFPQGNEQFF.

This clone was observed a few times. V usage is TRBV27 and J usage is TRBJ1-2; no firm D call. The CDR3 length is 13 residues. Trimming pared 1 base from V and 7 bases from J, leaving 10 bases between. CDR1 MNHEY and CDR2 SMNVEV come from the germline V gene (reference sequence). CDR3 protein: CASSLFPRSGYTF. The CDR3 region has the DNA TGTGCCAGCAGTTTATTCCCCCGTTCTGGCTACACCTTC.

The chain couples TRBV11-2 to TRBJ2-4; D might be TRBD1 (5 bases). This CDR3 has 17 residues. V was pared by 4 bases and J by 0 bases, with 16 bases between. In germline, CDR1 is SGHAT, CDR2 FQNNGV. CDR3 nucleotide sequence: TGTGCCAGCAGCTCCACAGGAATCACCCTAGCCAAAAACATTCAGTACTTC. It is translated as CASSSTGITLAKNIQYF.

The rearrangement joins TRBV7-9 to TRBJ2-5; no firm D call. The V gene lost 8 bases and the J gene lost 4 bases, with 8 bases spanning the gap. Germline values: CDR1 SEHNR, CDR2 FQNEAQ (reference sequence). The CDR3 has 11 residues. The CDR3 bases are TGTGCCAGCGAACGGGTAGAGACCCAGTACTTC. Encoded protein: CASERVETQYF.

The V gene is TRBV4-3, the J gene TRBJ2-2; 13 bases map to TRBD2. This CDR3 comprises 17 residues. After removal of 3 bases from V and 3 bases from J, the junction contained 4 bases not matched to a gene. Per germline, CDR1 LGHNA and CDR2 YSLEER. This chain's CDR3 is CASSHGLAGDDTGELFF. The CDR3, as DNA: TGCGCCAGCAGCCACGGACTAGCGGGAGATGACACCGGGGAGCTGTTTTTT.

This chain uses TRBV19 with TRBJ2-1, with 7 positions matching TRBD2. The germline V gene encodes CDR1 LNHDA and CDR2 SQIVND (reference sequence). The CDR3 is 16 residues long. V was clipped by 5 bases and J by 10 bases; unmatched bases: 17. CDR3 residues: CASSVDVGGRSGEQFF. DNA for the CDR3: TGTGCCAGTAGTGTCGACGTGGGAGGGCGATCAGGGGAGCAGTTCTTC.

This chain links TRBV5-1 with TRBJ1-6; no reliable D call. The germline CDR1 and CDR2 sequences are SGHRS and YFSETQ. The ends were cut back, 0 bases at V and 8 bases at J, with 15 bases in the middle. This CDR3 has 16 amino acids. The CDR3 loop reads CASSLDGGTPYSPLHF. The CDR3 DNA is TGCGCCAGCAGCTTGGACGGCGGCACCCCGTATTCACCCCTCCACTTT.

The CDR3: CASSITTGFEQFF. The CDR3, as DNA: TGTGCCAGTAGTATAACTACAGGGTTTGAGCAGTTCTTC. V gene TRBV19 combines with J gene TRBJ2-1, with a tentative D call TRBD1 (6 bases). The CDR3 length is 13 residues. The germline CDR1 and CDR2 sequences are LNHDA and SQIVND (reference sequence). Trimming took off 2 bases at V and 9 bases at J, with 11 bases between the two ends.

This chain uses TRBV11-3 with TRBJ1-2; possible D gene TRBD1, 6 bases. This CDR3 comprises 14 residues. V was trimmed by 4 bases and J by 0 bases, leaving 9 bases between them. Germline V gives CDR1 SGHNT, CDR2 YENEEA. The CDR3 DNA follows: TGTGCCAGCAGCTCAGGACAGACTAACTATGGCTACACCTTC. It codes for CASSSGQTNYGYTF.

This clone was seen more than once but under ten times. The CDR3 loop reads CASSQEVVGTFNEQFF. Written as DNA, the CDR3 is TGCGCCAGCAGCCAAGAGGTTGTAGGGACTTTCAATGAGCAGTTCTTC. The J gene is TRBJ2-1, the V gene TRBV4-3; possible D gene TRBD2, 6 bases. CDR3 size: 16 residues. The germline V gene has CDR1 LGHNA and CDR2 YSLEER. The V gene lost 0 bases and the J gene lost 6 bases, with 15 bases spanning the gap.

The chain combines TRBV19 with TRBJ1-2; the D is unclear. V gave up 3 bases and J gave up 7 bases, with 15 bases separating them. There are 14 residues in the CDR3. CDR1 and CDR2 (germline): LNHDA, SQIVND (reference sequence). DNA of the CDR3: TGTGCCAGTAGTATCGGACTTAAATCGGGTGGCTACACCTTC. It encodes CASSIGLKSGGYTF.

This clone has only one observation. The DNA of the CDR3 is TGCGCCAGCAGCTTGGGGCCTTGGGAGTCAACTAATGAAAAACTGTTTTTT. Translation gives CASSLGPWESTNEKLFF. The chain uses TRBV5-1 and TRBJ1-4; no definite D call. Germline CDR1 reads SGHRS; CDR2 reads YFSETQ. The CDR3 is 17 amino acids. The V and J ends lost 0 bases and 0 bases respectively, with 12 bases between them.

The chain joins TRBV6-1 to TRBJ1-2, with TRBD1 matching 11 bases. CDR1 is MNHNS and CDR2 is SASEGT in the germline V gene. This CDR3 has 13 amino acids. J was trimmed by 13 bases and V by 7 bases; bases with no gene match: 11. The CDR3 region is CASTTGQGERITF. CDR3 nucleotide sequence: TGTGCCAGCACCACGGGACAGGGGGAAAGAATCACCTTC.

This chain links TRBV9 with TRBJ2-1; TRBD2 matches at 9 bases. This CDR3 has 14 residues. The germline V gene encodes CDR1 SGDLS and CDR2 YYNGEE. V was clipped by 3 bases and J by 7 bases; unmatched bases: 5. CDR3 residues: CASSGLAGFNEQFF. The CDR3 DNA reads TGTGCCAGCAGCGGGCTAGCGGGATTTAATGAGCAGTTCTTC.

This clone was found a few times. The chain combines TRBV7-9 with TRBJ2-7; 8 positions match TRBD1. The CDR3 spans 15 residues. CDR1 is SEHNR and CDR2 is FQNEAQ in the germline V gene (reference sequence). The V gene end was trimmed by 5 bases and the J gene end by 3 bases; junction bases not matched to a gene: 9. In DNA, the CDR3 is TGTGCCAGCAGCCCCCGGACAGGGAAGGGCTACGAGCAGTACTTC. It yields the protein CASSPRTGKGYEQYF.

The chain links TRBV6-5 to TRBJ2-4; TRBD2 matches 9 bases. From germline, CDR1 is MNHEY and CDR2 SVGAGI. The CDR3 runs 15 residues. Trimming removed 2 bases from V and 4 bases from J; junction bases left unmatched: 3. The CDR3 loop is CASSYAAGGKNIQYF. The CDR3, as DNA: TGTGCCAGCAGTTACGCGGCGGGAGGGAAAAACATTCAGTACTTC.